These 19 T cell receptor beta chains were sequenced from one sample in a study of T cell responses to AZD1222 COVID-19 vaccine. The data were produced by immunoSEQ multiplex PCR, yet TCRdb's version contains in-frame clones alone and is incomplete. Of 150,000 to 200,000 clones in the sample, about 90% were seen once. This specimen was peripheral blood, taken 28 days after the second AZD1222 dose. These receptors originate from an adult who received the AZD1222 COVID-19 vaccine.

This clone was seen just once. This chain connects TRBV3-1 (or the pseudogene TRBV3-2) to TRBJ1-2; no clear D gene. The CDR3 consists of 12 residues. Germline V gene lookup returns CDR1 LGHDT and CDR2 YNNKEL (reference sequence). The germline V and J ends were trimmed by 1 base and 8 bases, with 8 bases remaining between them. Here the CDR3 reads CASSQGWEGYTF. CDR3 bases: TGTGCCAGCAGCCAAGGGTGGGAGGGCTACACCTTC.

V usage is TRBV19 and J usage is TRBJ1-1, with 7 bases fitting TRBD1. V lost 0 bases and J lost 3; bases outside the gene matches: 1. Per germline, CDR1 LNHDA and CDR2 SQIVND (reference sequence). CDR3 size: 14 residues. Written as DNA, the CDR3 is TGTGCCAGTAGTATAGATACAGGGGACACTGAAGCTTTCTTT. Amino acid sequence: CASSIDTGDTEAFF.

The chain employs TRBV6-1 and TRBJ1-5; possible D gene TRBD1, 5 bases. Trimming pared 1 base from V and 4 bases from J, leaving 11 bases between. Per the germline V gene, CDR1 is MNHNS and CDR2 is SASEGT. The CDR3 is 15 residues long. The DNA of the CDR3 is TGTGCCAGCAGTGAAGTGGGGGTCAGGAATCAGCCCCAGCATTTT. Its protein is CASSEVGVRNQPQHF.

The J gene is TRBJ1-1, the V gene TRBV3-1 (or the pseudogene TRBV3-2), with 9 bases matching TRBD1. The CDR3 spans 14 residues. CDR1 is LGHDT, CDR2 YNNKEL, per germline (reference sequence). V lost 6 bases to trimming and J lost 1 base; unmatched junction nucleotides: 3. CDR3 sequence reads: CASRGQGWNTEAFF. CDR3 nucleotide sequence: TGTGCCAGCAGGGGACAGGGCTGGAACACTGAAGCTTTCTTT.

The chain employs TRBV6-4 and TRBJ2-3; 9 positions agree with TRBD1. This CDR3 is 15 amino acids long. CDR1 is MRHNA, CDR2 SNTAGT, per germline. The V gene end was trimmed by 6 bases and the J gene end by 4 bases; junction bases not matched to a gene: 8. In DNA form, the CDR3 reads TGTGCCAGCAGCCAGGACAGGGGAGGACCAGATACGCAGTATTTT. Translated, it gives CASSQDRGGPDTQYF.

The gene calls are TRBV15 and TRBJ1-5, with a tentative D call TRBD1 (5 bases). CDR3 length equals 13 residues. From germline, CDR1 is LNHNV and CDR2 YYDKDF (reference sequence). The V gene lost 1 base and the J gene lost 11 bases, with 12 bases spanning the gap. The CDR3 nucleotides are TGTGCCACCAGCAGAGGGTTTGCGGGGGCCCAGCATTTT. This gives the protein CATSRGFAGAQHF.

This chain joins TRBV4-1 and TRBJ2-5; 7 nucleotides align to TRBD1. Unmatched junction bases numbered 6, after V lost 4 bases and J lost 4 bases. CDR3 length: 14 residues. Germline values: CDR1 MGHRA, CDR2 YSYEKL. CDR3 DNA sequence: TGCGCCAGCAGCCCAGGTAGGGGGCGAGAGACCCAGTACTTC. Amino acid sequence: CASSPGRGRETQYF.

V usage is TRBV27 and J usage is TRBJ2-7; 11 nucleotides align to TRBD1. The CDR3 is 14 residues long. Per the germline V gene, CDR1 is MNHEY and CDR2 is SMNVEV (reference sequence). The junction had 4 bases not matched to a gene; V was cut back by 5 bases and J by 4 bases. The CDR3 DNA is TGTGCCAGCAGTGCGGGACAGGGGGGATACGAGCAGTACTTC. Protein product: CASSAGQGGYEQYF.

A single count supports this clone. The chain's CDR3 is CASSLRGGPNTEAFF. DNA of the CDR3: TGTGCCAGCAGCTTGAGAGGGGGCCCGAACACTGAAGCTTTCTTT. The chain joins TRBV11-3 to TRBJ1-1; 7 bases are a match to TRBD1. The CDR3 is 15 residues long. CDR1 SGHNT and CDR2 YENEEA come from the germline V gene. V was pared by 3 bases and J by 1 base, with 5 bases of the junction left unmatched.

This chain connects TRBV7-9 to TRBJ1-6, with a possible D match to TRBD1 (5 bases). The CDR3 runs 15 residues. Deletions cut 6 bases from V and 6 bases from J, with 15 bases between. CDR1 is SEHNR, CDR2 FQNEAQ, per germline (reference sequence). DNA of the CDR3: TGTGCCAGCAGGTCGATGGGGGACCTTAATTCACCCCTCCACTTT. Amino acids: CASRSMGDLNSPLHF.

The genes are TRBV2 and TRBJ1-2, with TRBD1 matching over 10 bases. With V trimmed by 4 bases and J by 4 bases, 6 bases remained unmatched. The CDR3 totals 15 residues. CDR1 and CDR2 (germline): SNHLY, FYNNEI. CDR3 DNA: TGTGCCAGCAGTGCTTGGGACAGGGGTGGCTATGGCTACACCTTC. Translating it yields CASSAWDRGGYGYTF.

This chain joins TRBV4-3 and TRBJ1-3; D is unresolved. Trimming removed 4 bases at V and 0 bases at J, with 13 bases between. Germline loops: CDR1 LGHNA, CDR2 YSLEER. CDR3 length equals 16 residues. CDR3 protein: CASSPGPLASGNTIYF. For the CDR3, the DNA is TGCGCCAGCAGCCCAGGTCCGTTGGCCTCTGGAAACACCATATATTTT.

The chain combines TRBV25-1 with TRBJ1-2; D unclear. Germline V gene lookup returns CDR1 MGHDK and CDR2 SYGVNS. V lost 4 bases to trimming and J lost 7 bases, with 16 bases between them. This CDR3 is 14 amino acids long. CDR3 sequence reads: CASSVQLGSGGYTF. CDR3 DNA: TGTGCCAGCAGTGTCCAACTTGGGAGTGGTGGCTACACCTTC.

The rearrangement joins TRBV28 to TRBJ1-1, with unresolved D. The CDR3 spans 13 residues. Deletions cut 5 bases from V and 5 bases from J, with 12 bases between. CDR1 and CDR2 from the germline V gene are MDHEN and SYDVKM. The CDR3 is CASSLLSGTEAFF. CDR3 sequence (DNA): TGTGCCAGCAGTCTCCTAAGTGGTACTGAAGCTTTCTTT. Complete variable domain (other parts from reference TRBV28 and TRBJ1-1): DVKVTQSSRYLVKRTGEKVFLECVQDMDHENMFWYRQDPGLGLRLIYFSYDVKMKEKGDIPEGYSVSREKKERFSLILESASTNQTSMYLCASSLLSGTEAFFGQGTRLTVV.

The chain couples TRBV28 to TRBJ2-6, with D perhaps being TRBD1 or TRBD2 (5 bases each). V lost 2 bases to trimming and J lost 1 base, with 6 bases between them. CDR3 length: 15 amino acids. The germline V gene has CDR1 MDHEN and CDR2 SYDVKM. CDR3 in amino acids: CASSLGGSGANVLTF. CDR3 bases: TGTGCCAGCAGTTTAGGGGGTTCTGGGGCCAACGTCCTGACTTTC. The full variable domain, its missing parts supplied by reference TRBV28 and TRBJ2-6, is DVKVTQSSRYLVKRTGEKVFLECVQDMDHENMFWYRQDPGLGLRLIYFSYDVKMKEKGDIPEGYSVSREKKERFSLILESASTNQTSMYLCASSLGGSGANVLTFGAGSRLTVL.

This clone was counted once. The V call is TRBV4-1, the J call TRBJ2-3; the match to TRBD2 covers 8 bases. This CDR3 has 16 residues. The V gene's germline CDR1 is MGHRA and CDR2 YSYEKL. J was trimmed by 7 bases and V by 0 bases; bases with no gene match: 9. CDR3 protein: CASSQEQAGAGNTQYF. CDR3 DNA sequence: TGCGCCAGCAGCCAAGAACAAGCGGGGGCTGGAAATACGCAGTATTTT.

The rearrangement joins TRBV29-1 to TRBJ1-2, with D tentatively TRBD1 (5 bases). The V end lost 3 bases, the J end lost 5 bases, and 10 bases lay between the germline ends. Per the germline V gene, CDR1 is SQVTM and CDR2 is ANQGSEA. The CDR3 extends over 12 amino acids. CDR3 amino acids: CSVDLGPYGYTF. CDR3 sequence (DNA): TGCAGCGTTGACCTGGGGCCTTATGGCTACACCTTC.

This chain connects TRBV7-2 to TRBJ1-1; no definite D call. This CDR3 region has 15 residues. The ends were cut back, 5 bases at V and 4 bases at J, with 17 bases in the middle. Germline loops: CDR1 SGHTA, CDR2 FQGNSA. The CDR3 DNA reads as TGTGCCAGCAGCCCAATGGCAGGCGAAACCACTGAAGCTTTCTTT. Its protein is CASSPMAGETTEAFF.

This clone was seen a single time. The CDR3 DNA reads TGTGCCAGCAGCTTAGTACGGTTCGGGACAGGGATGAACACTGAAGCTTTCTTT. Protein sequence: CASSLVRFGTGMNTEAFF. The chain joins TRBV7-6 to TRBJ1-1; 9 bases agree with TRBD1. The junction had 9 bases not matched to a gene; V was cut back by 1 base and J by 0 bases. CDR1 SGHVS and CDR2 FNYEAQ come from the germline V gene. This CDR3 is 18 amino acids long. The variable domain in full, completed from reference TRBV7-6 and TRBJ1-1, reads GAGVSQSPRYKVTKRGQDVALRCDPISGHVSLYWYRQALGQGPEFLTYFNYEAQQDKSGLPNDRFSAERPEGSISTLTIQRTEQRDSAMYRCASSLVRFGTGMNTEAFFGQGTRLTVV.